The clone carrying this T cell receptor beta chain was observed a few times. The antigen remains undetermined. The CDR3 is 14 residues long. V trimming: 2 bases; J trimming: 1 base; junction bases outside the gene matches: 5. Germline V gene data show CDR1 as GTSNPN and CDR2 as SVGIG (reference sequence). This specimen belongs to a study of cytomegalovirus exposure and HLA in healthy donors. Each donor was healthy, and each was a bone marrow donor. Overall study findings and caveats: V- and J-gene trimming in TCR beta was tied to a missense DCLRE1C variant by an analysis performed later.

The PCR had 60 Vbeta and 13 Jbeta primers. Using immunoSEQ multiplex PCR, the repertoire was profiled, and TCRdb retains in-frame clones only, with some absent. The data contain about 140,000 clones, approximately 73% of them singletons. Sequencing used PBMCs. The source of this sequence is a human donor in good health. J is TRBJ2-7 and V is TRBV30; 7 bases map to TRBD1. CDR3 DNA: TGTGCCTGGAGTACAGGGGCCGGGTCCTACGAGCAGTACTTC. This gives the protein CAWSTGAGSYEQYF.